This T cell receptor beta chain was captured in a study of CD4+ T cells in melanoma. Study outcomes and limitations: Reportedly, melanoma neoantigen-specific CD4+ T cells showed varied differentiation states.

The assay was immunoSEQ multiplex PCR, and TCRdb's table has in-frame clones only and misses some. The data show 10,000 to 13,000 clones, nearly 70% seen once. As regards this clone: Its antigen is not identified.

CDR1 and CDR2 from the germline V gene are SGHTA and FQGNSA. The CDR3 spans 15 residues. V lost 1 base and J lost 6, with 13 bases in between. The specimen sequenced was cells from a culture (not recorded whether cultured in vitro). This TCR was sampled from a human donor with melanoma. The chain employs TRBV7-2 and TRBJ2-1; tentative D call: TRBD1 (6 bases). CDR3 in amino acids: CASSLGGGARNEQFF. CDR3 in DNA: TGTGCCAGCAGCTTAGGAGGGGGTGCACGCAATGAGCAGTTCTTC.